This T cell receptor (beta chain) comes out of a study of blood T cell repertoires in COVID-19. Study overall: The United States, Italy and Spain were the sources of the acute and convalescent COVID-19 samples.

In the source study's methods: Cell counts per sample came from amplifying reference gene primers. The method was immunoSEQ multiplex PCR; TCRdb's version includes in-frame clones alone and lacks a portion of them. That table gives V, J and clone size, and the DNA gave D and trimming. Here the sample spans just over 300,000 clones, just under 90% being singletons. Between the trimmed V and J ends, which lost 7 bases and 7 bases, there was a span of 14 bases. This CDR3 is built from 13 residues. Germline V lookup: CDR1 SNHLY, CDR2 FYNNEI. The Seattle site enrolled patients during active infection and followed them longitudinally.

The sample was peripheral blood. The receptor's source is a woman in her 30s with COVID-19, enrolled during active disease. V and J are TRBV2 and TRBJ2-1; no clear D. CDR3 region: CASKLSVANEQFF. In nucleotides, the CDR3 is TGTGCCAGCAAATTATCAGTTGCTAATGAGCAGTTCTTC.